The 12 T cell receptor beta chains reported below all come from one sample, sequenced in a study of neurological immune-mediated disorders. Using its own MiXCR run on the 5' RACE reads, TCRdb lists one record per CDR3 protein. The table lists 39,000 or so distinct CDR3 sequences, nearly 5% of them singletons. The specimen was CD4+ T cells from blood. The receptors were gathered from a young man in good health.

This clonotype was picked up many times. The rearrangement joins TRBV20-1 to TRBJ2-7, with 10 bases that match TRBD2. The CDR3 sequence is 15 residues long. V dropped 4 bases and J dropped 3; count of bases not matched to a gene: 9. Per germline, CDR1 DFQATT and CDR2 SNEGSKA (reference sequence). The CDR3 spells CSATLSGGPYYEQYF. Written as DNA, the CDR3 is TGCAGTGCTACACTTAGCGGGGGGCCCTACTACGAGCAGTACTTC.

In this sample, this clonotype is medium-sized. The rearrangement joins TRBV7-2 to TRBJ1-3; D is undetermined. The CDR3 is made up of 14 amino acids. Germline V gene data show CDR1 as SGHTA and CDR2 as FQGNSA. V was cut by 0 bases and J by 8 bases, with 11 bases left in between. CDR3 residues: CASSLAGYGDTIYF. The CDR3 DNA reads TGTGCCAGCAGCTTAGCAGGGTACGGCGACACCATATATTTT.

This clonotype was detected ten times or more. CDR3 DNA sequence: TGCAGCGTGCGATCACCGTTTGGGGAAAAACTGTTTTTT. Translation: CSVRSPFGEKLFF. The gene calls are TRBV29-1 and TRBJ1-4; D is uncertain. V lost 6 bases to trimming and J lost 8 bases, with 16 bases between them. Per the germline V gene, CDR1 is SQVTM and CDR2 is ANQGSEA. This CDR3 contains 13 residues.

This clonotype was counted ten times or more. The genes are TRBV15 and TRBJ1-1; the match to TRBD1 covers 9 bases. The V and J ends lost 3 bases and 1 base, in that order; junction bases with no gene match: 0. CDR1 is LNHNV, CDR2 YYDKDF, per germline (reference sequence). This CDR3 has 14 amino acids. The CDR3 coding sequence is TGTGCCACCAGCAGGGGACAGGGGAACACTGAAGCTTTCTTT. Its protein is CATSRGQGNTEAFF.

There are many counts of this clonotype. The chain employs TRBV30 and TRBJ2-2, with a tentative D call TRBD1 (5 bases). V was shortened by 0 bases and J by 2 bases, with 7 bases between the two germline ends. The V gene's germline CDR1 is GTSNPN and CDR2 SVGIG (reference sequence). CDR3 length: 14 residues. In DNA form, the CDR3 reads TGTGCCTGGAGTGTAGACAGTAACACCGGGGAGCTGTTTTTT. Residues: CAWSVDSNTGELFF.

This clonotype was recorded many times. The genes are TRBV7-9 and TRBJ2-5; TRBD1 is a possible D gene (6 bases). V was shortened by 3 bases and J by 1 base, with 12 bases between the two germline ends. The germline V gene has CDR1 SEHNR and CDR2 FQNEAQ (reference sequence). The CDR3 extends over 15 amino acids. In DNA form, the CDR3 reads TGTGCCAGCAGCTTCCCAGGGACATTCCAAGAGACCCAGTACTTC. Translating gives CASSFPGTFQETQYF. The entire variable domain, with the rest obtained from reference TRBV7-9 and TRBJ2-5, is as follows: DTGVSQNPRHKITKRGQNVTFRCDPISEHNRLYWYRQTLGQGPEFLTYFQNEAQLEKSRLLSDRFSAERPKGSFSTLEIQRTEQGDSAMYLCASSFPGTFQETQYFGPGTRLLVL.

This clonotype was seen at least ten times. The rearrangement joins TRBV5-1 to TRBJ2-1; D is perhaps TRBD1 or TRBD2 (6 bases each). Germline assignment: CDR1 SGHRS and CDR2 YFSETQ. The CDR3 consists of 16 residues. The V gene lost 3 bases and the J gene lost 8 bases, with 21 bases spanning the gap. In DNA, the CDR3 is TGCGCCAGCAGCTCCTCGGGGGCCTGGTCGGGCGATGAGCAGTTCTTC. Translating it yields CASSSSGAWSGDEQFF. Drawing the rest from reference TRBV5-1 and TRBJ2-1, the complete variable domain is KAGVTQTPRYLIKTRGQQVTLSCSPISGHRSVSWYQQTPGQGLQFLFEYFSETQRNKGNFPGRFSGRQFSNSRSEMNVSTLELGDSALYLCASSSSGAWSGDEQFFGPGTRLTVL.

This chain uses TRBV25-1 with TRBJ2-7; a possible D gene is TRBD1 (5 bases). The V and J ends lost 4 bases and 3 bases respectively, with 10 bases between them. The CDR3 is 13 amino acids. Germline-derived CDR1 and CDR2 are MGHDK and SYGVNS. The CDR3 sequence is CASSASTDYEQYF. The CDR3 nucleotides are TGTGCCAGCAGTGCGTCGACAGACTACGAGCAGTACTTC.

This clonotype appeared many times. The V call is TRBV6-6, the J call TRBJ1-2; 7 bases fit TRBD1. CDR3 size: 15 residues. Germline values: CDR1 MNHNY, CDR2 SVGAGI (reference sequence). V lost 5 bases to trimming and J lost 4 bases; unmatched junction nucleotides: 10. The CDR3 region is CASSIQGIGGYGYTF. CDR3 DNA sequence: TGTGCCAGCAGTATACAGGGGATCGGAGGCTATGGCTACACCTTC.

This clonotype was recorded at least ten times. The gene calls are TRBV7-3 and TRBJ2-2; maybe TRBD1 (5 bases). The V gene's germline CDR1 is SGHTA and CDR2 FQGTGA. The germline V and J ends were trimmed by 5 bases and 4 bases, with 5 bases remaining between them. This CDR3 has 12 residues. DNA for the CDR3: TGTGCCAGCAGCCAGGGCACCGGGGAGCTGTTTTTT. The encoded protein is CASSQGTGELFF.

This clonotype was seen repeatedly, ten times or more. This chain connects TRBV18 to TRBJ2-2; no definite D call. CDR3 length equals 11 residues. The germline V gene has CDR1 KGHSH and CDR2 LQKENI. The V gene lost 8 bases and the J gene lost 4 bases, with 5 bases spanning the gap. The CDR3 spells CASQSTGELFF. CDR3 nucleotides: TGTGCCAGCCAGAGCACCGGGGAGCTGTTTTTT.

This clonotype was observed at least ten times. The V and J genes are TRBV6-5 and TRBJ1-5; tentative D call: TRBD1 (6 bases). There are 15 residues in the CDR3. Germline CDR1 is MNHEY and CDR2 is SVGAGI. Trimming shortened V by 6 bases and J by 9 bases, and 21 bases separated the two germline ends. The CDR3 DNA reads TGTGCCAGCAGCAAGACAGGAGCAGTAAGGTCGCCCCAGCATTTT. It codes for CASSKTGAVRSPQHF.